This is a list of T cell receptor beta chains from one sample in a study of T cells in Graves' hyperthyroidism and ophthalmopathy. TCRdb redid the calling of the multiplex PCR reads with MiXCR, one entry per CDR3 protein. Among approximately 600,000 distinct CDR3 sequences, roughly 20% were seen once, and the ten largest hold 34%. Material for sequencing was blood. These receptors were taken from a man aged 25-45 years with Graves' ophthalmopathy. Each CDR3 is given with its conserved first and last residue. The D gene is left open where the match is weak. Clone size is not always given. Where it is, it says once, few, many or a class for expanded clones.

size: few; D: -; J: TRBJ2-1; V: TRBV7-9; CDR3: CASSSRLALSHNEQFF; DNA: TGTGCCAGCAGCTCCCGTCTAGCGTTGAGCCACAATGAGCAGTTCTTC
size: few; D: -; J: TRBJ2-1; V: TRBV30; CDR3: CAWSVLASSEQFF; DNA: TGTGCCTGGAGTGTGTTGGCTAGCAGTGAGCAGTTCTTC
size: many; D: -; J: TRBJ2-7; V: TRBV6-2/TRBV6-3; CDR3: CASTMGETSYEQYF; DNA: TGTGCCAGCACTATGGGGGAAACATCCTACGAGCAGTACTTC
size: many; D: TRBD2; J: TRBJ2-2; V: TRBV11-2; CDR3: CASSGGGVTNTGELFF; DNA: TGTGCCAGCAGCGGGGGGGGGGTAACGAACACCGGGGAGCTGTTTTTT
size: -; D: TRBD2; J: TRBJ2-4; V: TRBV28; CDR3: CASSLRPGLAGVLGKNIQYF; DNA: TGTGCCAGCAGTTTACGACCGGGACTAGCGGGAGTTTTGGGTAAAAACATTCAGTACTTC
size: -; D: -; J: TRBJ2-7; V: TRBV4-1; CDR3: CASSQVGVNSYEQYF; DNA: TGCGCCAGCAGCCAAGTTGGCGTAAACTCCTACGAGCAGTACTTC
size: -; D: -; J: TRBJ2-1; V: TRBV4-1; CDR3: CASSPWTGSAKTLNEQFF; DNA: TGCGCCAGCAGCCCCTGGACCGGTAGCGCGAAGACGTTGAATGAGCAGTTCTTC
size: few; D: TRBD2; J: TRBJ2-1; V: TRBV5-8; CDR3: CASSLTSVEQFF; DNA: TGTGCCAGCAGCCTGACTAGCGTAGAGCAGTTCTTC
size: few; D: TRBD2; J: TRBJ2-2; V: TRBV6-1; CDR3: CASSSRISGTTGELFF; DNA: TGTGCCAGCAGTTCCCGAATTAGCGGGACCACCGGGGAGCTGTTTTTT
size: few; D: -; J: TRBJ2-7; V: TRBV4-1; CDR3: CASSQTTASSSYEQYF; DNA: TGCGCCAGCAGCCAAACGACGGCGAGTAGCTCCTACGAGCAGTACTTC
size: few; D: -; J: TRBJ1-6; V: TRBV9; CDR3: CASSVAAALNSPLHF; DNA: TGTGCCAGCAGCGTAGCGGCAGCCCTTAATTCACCCCTCCACTTT
size: -; D: -; J: TRBJ2-1; V: TRBV24-1; CDR3: CATSDRLYNEQFF; DNA: TGTGCCACCAGTGATAGATTATACAATGAGCAGTTCTTC
size: few; D: TRBD1; J: TRBJ1-2; V: TRBV7-9; CDR3: CASSSAGQNYGYTF; DNA: TGTGCCAGCAGCTCTGCGGGACAGAACTATGGCTACACCTTC
size: many; D: -; J: TRBJ2-7; V: TRBV27; CDR3: CASSLTSRDKSYEQYF; DNA: TGTGCCAGCAGTTTAACGTCCAGGGACAAGTCCTACGAGCAGTACTTC
size: many; D: -; J: TRBJ2-6; V: TRBV12-3/TRBV12-4; CDR3: CASSSPGPGANVLTF; DNA: TGTGCCAGCAGTTCCCCAGGCCCTGGGGCCAACGTCCTGACTTTC
size: -; D: -; J: TRBJ2-6; V: TRBV6-1; CDR3: CASSEANLSGANVLTF; DNA: TGTGCCAGCAGTGAAGCGAACCTCTCTGGGGCCAACGTCCTGACTTTC
size: -; D: -; J: TRBJ2-6; V: TRBV27; CDR3: CASRGGGHSGANVLTF; DNA: TGTGCCAGCAGGGGGGGGGGCCACTCTGGGGCCAACGTCCTGACTTTC
size: -; D: TRBD2; J: TRBJ2-1; V: TRBV6-9; CDR3: CASSYPLAGGNLDEQFF; DNA: TGTGCCAGCAGTTATCCCCTAGCGGGAGGCAATTTGGATGAGCAGTTCTTC
size: many; D: -; J: TRBJ1-1; V: TRBV2; CDR3: CAGQGVGDTEAFF; DNA: TGTGCCGGCCAAGGGGTTGGGGACACTGAAGCTTTCTTT
size: many; D: -; J: TRBJ2-2; V: TRBV11-2; CDR3: CASSPDFNTGELFF; DNA: TGTGCCAGCAGCCCAGACTTTAACACCGGGGAGCTGTTTTTT
size: few; D: -; J: TRBJ1-1; V: TRBV12-5; CDR3: CASALGGSNTEAFF; DNA: TGTGCTAGTGCCTTGGGGGGGTCGAACACTGAAGCTTTCTTT
size: few; D: TRBD1; J: TRBJ2-3; V: TRBV24-1; CDR3: CATSARTGHTDTQYF; DNA: TGTGCCACCAGTGCCAGGACAGGCCACACAGATACGCAGTATTTT
size: -; D: TRBD2; J: TRBJ2-1; V: TRBV9; CDR3: CASSVTTSGIRVEQFF; DNA: TGTGCCAGCAGCGTAACAACTAGCGGGATTAGGGTTGAGCAGTTCTTC
size: few; D: TRBD2; J: TRBJ2-7; V: TRBV18; CDR3: CASSPQRTSGSYEQYF; DNA: TGTGCCAGCTCACCACAGCGGACTAGCGGGAGCTACGAGCAGTACTTC
size: many; D: -; J: TRBJ2-7; V: TRBV2; CDR3: CASSEARWAKRYEQYF; DNA: TGTGCCAGCAGTGAAGCGCGGTGGGCTAAGCGCTACGAGCAGTACTTC
size: many; D: -; J: TRBJ1-2; V: TRBV20-1; CDR3: CSAIHLGYGYTF; DNA: TGCAGTGCAATACACCTAGGCTATGGCTACACCTTC
size: -; D: -; J: TRBJ1-6; V: TRBV27; CDR3: CAGSSTSTGIFGSPLHF; DNA: TGTGCCGGCAGTTCCACCTCCACTGGGATTTTTGGTTCACCCCTCCACTTT
size: -; D: -; J: TRBJ1-5; V: TRBV13; CDR3: CASSVGLDNQPQHF; DNA: TGTGCCAGCAGCGTCGGACTAGACAATCAGCCCCAGCATTTT